The TCR beta chain under discussion was sequenced for a study of lymphopenia after photon versus proton radiotherapy. Overall study results and limits: A bigger post-nadir fall in TCR diversity correlated inversely with survival time in deceased patients. After lymphocyte nadir, photon-treated repertoires showed oligoclonal expansion, especially CD8+ Temra.

Assay used: immunoSEQ multiplex PCR; TCRdb lists only in-frame clones, some missing. The table lists fewer than 20,000 clones, 70% to 90% of them singletons, with roughly 10% in the top ten. Trimming pared 4 bases from V and 3 bases from J, leaving 13 bases between. The CDR3 sequence is 14 residues long. Germline V gene data show CDR1 as GTSNPN and CDR2 as SVGIG (reference sequence). A note on this clone: Its antigen is undetermined.

This receptor was obtained from a man between 65 and 85 years old with pancreatic cancer. Sequencing used peripheral blood, obtained from a patient treated with proton-based radiotherapy. The V gene is TRBV30, the J gene TRBJ1-3, with a possible D match to TRBD1 (6 bases). CDR3 sequence (DNA): TGTGCCTGGACTACAGGGTCAGGTGGAAACACCATATATTTT. Translation gives CAWTTGSGGNTIYF.